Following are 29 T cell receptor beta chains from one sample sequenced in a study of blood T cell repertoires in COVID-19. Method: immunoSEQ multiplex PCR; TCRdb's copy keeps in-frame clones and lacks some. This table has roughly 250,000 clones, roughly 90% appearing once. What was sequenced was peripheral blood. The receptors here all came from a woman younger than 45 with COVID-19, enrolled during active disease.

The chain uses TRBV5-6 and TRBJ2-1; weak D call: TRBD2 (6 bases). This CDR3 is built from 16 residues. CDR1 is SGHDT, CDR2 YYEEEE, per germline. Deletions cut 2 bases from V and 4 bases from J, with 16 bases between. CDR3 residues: CASSLRLAGLYNEQFF. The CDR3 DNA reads TGTGCCAGCAGCTTAAGGTTGGCGGGGCTATACAATGAGCAGTTCTTC.

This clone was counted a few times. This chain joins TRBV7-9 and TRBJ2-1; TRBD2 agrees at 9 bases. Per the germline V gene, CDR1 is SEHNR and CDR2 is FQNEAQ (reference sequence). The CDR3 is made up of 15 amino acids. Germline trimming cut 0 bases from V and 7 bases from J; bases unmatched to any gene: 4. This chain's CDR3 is CASSLASGGLNEQFF. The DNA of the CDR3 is TGTGCCAGCAGCTTAGCGAGCGGGGGGCTTAATGAGCAGTTCTTC.

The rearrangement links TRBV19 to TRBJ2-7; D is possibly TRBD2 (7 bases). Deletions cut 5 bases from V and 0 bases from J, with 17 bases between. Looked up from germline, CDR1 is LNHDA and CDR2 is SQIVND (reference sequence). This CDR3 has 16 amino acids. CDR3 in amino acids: CASSLDGGGPSYEQYF. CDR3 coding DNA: TGTGCCAGTAGTTTGGACGGCGGGGGCCCCTCCTACGAGCAGTACTTC.

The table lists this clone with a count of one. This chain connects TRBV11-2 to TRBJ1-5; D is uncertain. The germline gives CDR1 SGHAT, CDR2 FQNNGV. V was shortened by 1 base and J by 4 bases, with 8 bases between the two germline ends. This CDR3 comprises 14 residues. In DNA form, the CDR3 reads TGTGCCAGCAGCTTAGGGAGGGTTAATCAGCCCCAGCATTTT. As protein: CASSLGRVNQPQHF.

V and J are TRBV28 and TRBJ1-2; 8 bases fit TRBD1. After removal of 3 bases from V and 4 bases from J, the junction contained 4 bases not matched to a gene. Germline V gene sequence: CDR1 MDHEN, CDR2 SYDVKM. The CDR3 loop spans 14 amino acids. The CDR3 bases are TGTGCCAGCAGTTTCCTTGACAGGGGCTATGGCTACACCTTC. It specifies CASSFLDRGYGYTF.

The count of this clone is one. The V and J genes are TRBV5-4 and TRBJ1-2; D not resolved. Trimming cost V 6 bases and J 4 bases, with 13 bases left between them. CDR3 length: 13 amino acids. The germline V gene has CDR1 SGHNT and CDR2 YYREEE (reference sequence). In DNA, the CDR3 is TGTGCCAGCAACCCTGCCTACTCCTATGGCTACACCTTC. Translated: CASNPAYSYGYTF.

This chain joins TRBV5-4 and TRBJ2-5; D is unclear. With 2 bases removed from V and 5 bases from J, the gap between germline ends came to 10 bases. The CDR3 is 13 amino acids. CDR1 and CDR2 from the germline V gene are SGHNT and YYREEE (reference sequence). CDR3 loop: CASSFSPLETQYF. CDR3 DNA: TGTGCCAGCAGCTTTAGCCCGCTGGAGACCCAGTACTTC.

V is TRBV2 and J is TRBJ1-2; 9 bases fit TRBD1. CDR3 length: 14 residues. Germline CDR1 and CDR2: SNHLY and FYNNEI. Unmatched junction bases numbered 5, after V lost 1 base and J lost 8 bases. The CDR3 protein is CASSEGTGAPGYTF. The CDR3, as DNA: TGTGCCAGCAGTGAAGGGACAGGGGCTCCCGGCTACACCTTC.

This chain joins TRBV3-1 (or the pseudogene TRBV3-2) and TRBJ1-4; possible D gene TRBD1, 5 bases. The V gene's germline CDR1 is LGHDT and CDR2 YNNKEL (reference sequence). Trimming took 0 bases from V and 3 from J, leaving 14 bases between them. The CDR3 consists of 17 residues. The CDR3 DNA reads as TGTGCCAGCAGCCAAGATGGAACAGGAGTGGCTAATGAAAAACTGTTTTTT. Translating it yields CASSQDGTGVANEKLFF.

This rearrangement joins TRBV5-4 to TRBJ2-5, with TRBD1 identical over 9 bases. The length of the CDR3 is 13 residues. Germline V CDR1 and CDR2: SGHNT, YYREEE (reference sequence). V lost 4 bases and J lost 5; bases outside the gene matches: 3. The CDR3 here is CASSRGQGETQYF. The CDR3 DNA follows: TGTGCCAGCAGCCGCGGACAGGGGGAGACCCAGTACTTC.

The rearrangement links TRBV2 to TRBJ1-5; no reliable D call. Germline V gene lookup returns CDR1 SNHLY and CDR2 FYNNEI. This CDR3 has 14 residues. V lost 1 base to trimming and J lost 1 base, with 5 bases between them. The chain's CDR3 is CASSEVRSNQPQHF. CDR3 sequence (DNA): TGTGCCAGCAGTGAAGTCAGGAGCAATCAGCCCCAGCATTTT.

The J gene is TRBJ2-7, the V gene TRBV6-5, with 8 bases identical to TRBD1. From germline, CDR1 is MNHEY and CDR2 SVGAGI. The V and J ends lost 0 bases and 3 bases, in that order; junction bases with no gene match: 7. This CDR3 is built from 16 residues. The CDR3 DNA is TGTGCCAGCAGTTACTCGTCGGGACAGGTCAGCTACGAGCAGTACTTC. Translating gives CASSYSSGQVSYEQYF.

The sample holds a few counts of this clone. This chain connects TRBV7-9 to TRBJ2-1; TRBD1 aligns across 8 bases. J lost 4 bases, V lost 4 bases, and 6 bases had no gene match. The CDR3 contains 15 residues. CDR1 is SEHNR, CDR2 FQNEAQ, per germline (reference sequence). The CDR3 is CASSSPRTGYNEQFF. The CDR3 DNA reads TGTGCCAGCAGCTCACCGAGGACAGGGTACAATGAGCAGTTCTTC.

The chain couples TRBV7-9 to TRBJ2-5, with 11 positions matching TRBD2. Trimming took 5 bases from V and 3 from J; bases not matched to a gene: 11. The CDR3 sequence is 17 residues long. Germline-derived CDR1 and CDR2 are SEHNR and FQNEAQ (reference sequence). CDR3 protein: CASSQRGLGLAEETQYF. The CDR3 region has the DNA TGTGCCAGCAGCCAACGCGGTCTGGGACTAGCGGAAGAGACCCAGTACTTC. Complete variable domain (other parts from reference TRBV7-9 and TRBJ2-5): DTGVSQNPRHKITKRGQNVTFRCDPISEHNRLYWYRQTLGQGPEFLTYFQNEAQLEKSRLLSDRFSAERPKGSFSTLEIQRTEQGDSAMYLCASSQRGLGLAEETQYFGPGTRLLVL.

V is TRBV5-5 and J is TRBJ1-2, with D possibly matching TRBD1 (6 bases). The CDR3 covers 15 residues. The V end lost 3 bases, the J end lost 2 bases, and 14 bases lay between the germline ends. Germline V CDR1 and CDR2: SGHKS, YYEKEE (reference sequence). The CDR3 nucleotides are TGTGCCAGCAGCTCTTGGACAGCCTCCAACTATGGCTACACCTTC. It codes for CASSSWTASNYGYTF.

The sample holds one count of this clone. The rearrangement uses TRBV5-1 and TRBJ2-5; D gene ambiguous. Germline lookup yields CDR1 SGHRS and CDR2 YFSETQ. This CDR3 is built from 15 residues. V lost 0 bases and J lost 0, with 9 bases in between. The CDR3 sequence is CASSLVSQYQETQYF. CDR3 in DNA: TGCGCCAGCAGCTTGGTATCTCAGTACCAAGAGACCCAGTACTTC.

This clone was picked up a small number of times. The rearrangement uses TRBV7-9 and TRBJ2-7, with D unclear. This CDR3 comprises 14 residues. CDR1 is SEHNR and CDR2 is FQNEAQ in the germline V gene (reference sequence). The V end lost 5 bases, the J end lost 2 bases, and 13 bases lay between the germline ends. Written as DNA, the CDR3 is TGTGCCAGCAGCCCTACGACTCAGACCTACGAGCAGTACTTC. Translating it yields CASSPTTQTYEQYF.

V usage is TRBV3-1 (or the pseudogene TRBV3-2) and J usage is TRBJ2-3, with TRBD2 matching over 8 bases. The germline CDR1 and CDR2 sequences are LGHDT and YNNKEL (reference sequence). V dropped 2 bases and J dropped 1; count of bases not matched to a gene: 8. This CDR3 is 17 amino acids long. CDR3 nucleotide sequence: TGTGCCAGCAGCCAACCAGCGGGGGATAGCGGCACAGATACGCAGTATTTT. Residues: CASSQPAGDSGTDTQYF.

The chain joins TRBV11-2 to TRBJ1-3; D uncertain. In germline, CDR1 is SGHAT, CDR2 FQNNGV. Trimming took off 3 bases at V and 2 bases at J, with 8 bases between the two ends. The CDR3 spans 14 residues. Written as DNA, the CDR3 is TGTGCCAGCAGCTTCCTCGGGGCTGGAAACACCATATATTTT. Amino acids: CASSFLGAGNTIYF.

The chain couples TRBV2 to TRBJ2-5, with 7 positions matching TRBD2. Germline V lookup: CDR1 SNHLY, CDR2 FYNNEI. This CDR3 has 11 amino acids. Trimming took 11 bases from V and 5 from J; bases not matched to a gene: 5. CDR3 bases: TGTGCCGAAGCGGGGATTGAGACCCAGTACTTC. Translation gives CAEAGIETQYF.

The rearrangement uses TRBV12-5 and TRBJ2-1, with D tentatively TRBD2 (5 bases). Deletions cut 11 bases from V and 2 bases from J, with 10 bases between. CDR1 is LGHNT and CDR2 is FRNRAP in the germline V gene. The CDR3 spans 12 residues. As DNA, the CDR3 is TGTGCTGCCTTCGGGACCTACAATGAGCAGTTCTTC. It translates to CAAFGTYNEQFF.

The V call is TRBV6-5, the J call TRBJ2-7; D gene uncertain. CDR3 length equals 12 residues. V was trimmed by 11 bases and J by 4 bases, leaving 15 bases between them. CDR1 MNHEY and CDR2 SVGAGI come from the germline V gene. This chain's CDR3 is CASGNRRYEQYF. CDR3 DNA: TGTGCCTCCGGAAACAGACGATACGAGCAGTACTTC.

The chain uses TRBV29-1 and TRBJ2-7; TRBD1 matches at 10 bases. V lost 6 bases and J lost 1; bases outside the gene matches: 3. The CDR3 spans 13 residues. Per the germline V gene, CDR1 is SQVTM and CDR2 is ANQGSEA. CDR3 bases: TGCAGCGTGAGGACAGGGGGATCCTACGAGCAGTACTTC. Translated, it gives CSVRTGGSYEQYF.

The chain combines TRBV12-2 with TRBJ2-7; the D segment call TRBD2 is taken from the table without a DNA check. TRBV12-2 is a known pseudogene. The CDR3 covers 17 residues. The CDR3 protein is CASRLGRGGREAYEQYF. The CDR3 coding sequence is TGTGCAAGTCGCTTAGGTCGCGGGGGCAGGGAGGCGTACGAGCAGTACTTC.

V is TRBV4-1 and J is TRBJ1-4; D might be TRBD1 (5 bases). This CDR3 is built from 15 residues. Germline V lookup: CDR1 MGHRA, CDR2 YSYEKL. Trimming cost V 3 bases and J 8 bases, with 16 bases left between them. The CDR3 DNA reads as TGCGCCAGCAGCCATGTTATGACAGAGGACGAAAAACTGTTTTTT. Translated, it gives CASSHVMTEDEKLFF.

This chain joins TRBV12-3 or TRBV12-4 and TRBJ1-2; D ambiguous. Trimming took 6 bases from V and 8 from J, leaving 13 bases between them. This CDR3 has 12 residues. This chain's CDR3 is CASSPWETGYTF. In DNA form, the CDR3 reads TGTGCCAGCAGCCCGTGGGAGACGGGCTACACCTTC.

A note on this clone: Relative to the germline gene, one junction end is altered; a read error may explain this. The CDR3 spells CASSFRTGMDF. Here the CDR3 DNA reads TGTGCCAGCAGCTTCAGGACAGGGATGGACTTC. The rearrangement uses TRBV5-6 and TRBJ2-7; 8 bases are a match to TRBD1. The CDR3 is made up of 11 amino acids. CDR1 SGHDT and CDR2 YYEEEE come from the germline V gene. Full variable domain (remainder filled in from reference TRBV5-6 and TRBJ2-7): DAGVTQSPTHLIKTRGQQVTLRCSPKSGHDTVSWYQQALGQGPQFIFQYYEEEERQRGNFPDRFSGHQFPNYSSELNVNALLLGDSALYLCASSFRTGMDFGPGTRLTVT.

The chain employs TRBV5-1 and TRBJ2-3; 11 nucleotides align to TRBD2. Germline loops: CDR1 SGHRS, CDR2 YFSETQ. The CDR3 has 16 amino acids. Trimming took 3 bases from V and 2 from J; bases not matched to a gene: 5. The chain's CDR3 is CASSSASGGPTDTQYF. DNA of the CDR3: TGCGCCAGCAGCTCCGCTAGCGGGGGGCCCACAGATACGCAGTATTTT.

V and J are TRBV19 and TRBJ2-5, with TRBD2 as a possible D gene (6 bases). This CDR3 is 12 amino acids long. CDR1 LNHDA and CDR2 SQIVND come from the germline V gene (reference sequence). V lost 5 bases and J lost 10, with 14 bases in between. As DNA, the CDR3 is TGTGCCAGTAGTTTTGGGCCGGGGGACCAGTACTTC. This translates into CASSFGPGDQYF.